This T cell receptor beta chain was recorded in a study of shared clonotypes between healthy human individuals. It was CD45RO-negative cells, positively selected for CCR7, that made up naive CD8 cells, with terminally differentiated effector memory CD45RA+ cells excluded. The CDR3 consists of 14 residues. Trimming took off 3 bases at V and 5 bases at J, with 11 bases between the two ends. The germline gives CDR1 SNHLY, CDR2 FYNNEI. Replicate sorted-subset PCRs were loaded with 150 to 250 ng DNA, 30,000 or so T cell genomes. In the source study's methods: With immunoSEQ giving junction-only sequences and no quality scores, filtering differed. Repertoires were generated with immunoSEQ multiplex PCR, while TCRdb's copy carries only in-frame clones and drops some. Clone size and the V and J calls come from that table; the DNA yielded D and trimming. The sample holds some 2 million clones, about 95% seen once.

The source is a man between 18 and 35 years old in good health. Sequenced: naive CD8+ T cells sorted from blood. The chain links TRBV2 to TRBJ2-1; D call uncertain. For the CDR3, the DNA is TGTGCCAGCAGTGATCTAGTTCTGAACAATGAGCAGTTCTTC. Translated, it gives CASSDLVLNNEQFF.